What follows are 12 T cell receptor beta chains derived from one specimen sequenced in a study of CD8+ T cells in alopecia areata. Extracted from the samples, RNA was reverse transcribed into cDNA to serve as the sequencing template. Produced via immunoSEQ multiplex PCR; TCRdb's table is partial and in-frame only. This repertoire shows some 110,000 clones, around two fifths found once; its top ten account for about 3.1%. Sequenced sample: CD4+ T cells sorted from blood. The receptor set was obtained from a human donor with alopecia areata.

This sequence joins TRBV5-1 and TRBJ1-1; a possible D gene is TRBD1 (5 bases). Trimming removed 0 bases at V and 11 bases at J, with 14 bases between. Germline V gives CDR1 SGHRS, CDR2 YFSETQ. The CDR3 is 13 amino acids. In DNA, the CDR3 is TGCGCCAGCAGCTTGGACCTACTGGCAGGGGCTTTCTTT. It translates to CASSLDLLAGAFF.

The gene calls are TRBV9 and TRBJ1-2; 7 bases fit TRBD1. The V gene's germline CDR1 is SGDLS and CDR2 YYNGEE. The V gene end was trimmed by 5 bases and the J gene end by 0 bases; junction bases not matched to a gene: 4. CDR3 length: 14 residues. As DNA, the CDR3 is TGTGCCAGCAGTTGGGACAGCTCTAACTATGGCTACACCTTC. Translation gives CASSWDSSNYGYTF.

The chain links TRBV7-2 to TRBJ2-5; D is undetermined. Germline CDR1 is SGHTA and CDR2 is FQGNSA. The CDR3 spans 13 residues. Trimming left V 5 bases short and J 1 base short, with 8 bases between. Here the CDR3 DNA reads TGTGCCAGCAGCCGCGGACCCCAAGAGACCCAGTACTTC. Amino acids: CASSRGPQETQYF.

This chain connects TRBV5-6 to TRBJ2-3; TRBD1 might be the D (6 bases). Deletions cut 1 base from V and 2 bases from J, with 11 bases between. CDR3 size: 15 residues. From germline, CDR1 is SGHDT and CDR2 YYEEEE. Here the CDR3 reads CASSLHGQTTDTQYF. The CDR3 DNA reads TGTGCCAGCAGCTTGCATGGACAGACCACAGATACGCAGTATTTT.

The V gene is TRBV29-1, the J gene TRBJ2-7; 8 bases align to TRBD1. Germline CDR1 and CDR2: SQVTM and ANQGSEA. V gave up 6 bases and J gave up 5 bases; unmatched junction bases: 12. CDR3 length equals 14 residues. The CDR3 DNA follows: TGCAGCGTGGGGGGACAGGCCGACTTAAACGAGCAGTACTTC. Its protein product is CSVGGQADLNEQYF.

V is TRBV2 and J is TRBJ2-3; D gene ambiguous. The CDR3 runs to 14 residues. V was trimmed by 3 bases and J by 4 bases, leaving 11 bases between them. Germline assignment: CDR1 SNHLY and CDR2 FYNNEI. CDR3 DNA: TGTGCCAGCAGTGAGGGCCAGGTAGCAGATACGCAGTATTTT. It yields the protein CASSEGQVADTQYF.

The chain combines TRBV27 with TRBJ1-1; 7 nucleotides line up with TRBD1. The germline gives CDR1 MNHEY, CDR2 SMNVEV (reference sequence). This CDR3 has 13 amino acids. The trim removed 5 bases at V and 6 bases at J, leaving 6 bases unmatched. CDR3 sequence reads: CASSETGWAEAFF. The CDR3 coding sequence is TGTGCCAGCAGTGAGACAGGGTGGGCTGAAGCTTTCTTT.

This chain joins TRBV5-1 and TRBJ2-1; 11 nucleotides match TRBD2. There are 19 residues in the CDR3. V dropped 3 bases and J dropped 6; count of bases not matched to a gene: 17. The germline gives CDR1 SGHRS, CDR2 YFSETQ. This CDR3 is CASSWGLGLAEGYLNEQFF. The CDR3 DNA reads as TGCGCCAGCAGCTGGGGCTTGGGACTAGCGGAGGGGTACCTCAATGAGCAGTTCTTC.

The J gene is TRBJ2-4, the V gene TRBV4-3; D perhaps matches TRBD2 (6 bases). The CDR3 has 14 amino acids. V was trimmed by 0 bases and J by 8 bases, leaving 11 bases between them. In germline, CDR1 is LGHNA, CDR2 YSLEER. CDR3 loop: CASSQEWRGDIQYF. CDR3 coding DNA: TGCGCCAGCAGCCAAGAGTGGCGGGGTGACATTCAGTACTTC.

Concerning this clone itself: Germline is not matched at one junction end, which may reflect a read error. The chain joins TRBV27 to TRBJ2-5; no clear D. Per the germline V gene, CDR1 is MNHEY and CDR2 is SMNVEV (reference sequence). This CDR3 comprises 11 residues. The chain's CDR3 is CASRSREAQYF. In nucleotides, the CDR3 is TGTGCCAGCAGATCTAGAGAGGCCCAGTACTTC.

The chain couples TRBV29-1 to TRBJ2-7; 8 bases align to TRBD2. V shed 3 bases and J 2 bases; nucleotides not matched to a gene: 9. CDR3 length equals 15 residues. Germline-derived CDR1 and CDR2 are SQVTM and ANQGSEA. As DNA, the CDR3 is TGCAGCGTTGAGGGAAGCGGGAGATCCCCCTACGAGCAGTACTTC. Encoded protein: CSVEGSGRSPYEQYF.

This chain joins TRBV30 and TRBJ1-5; D ambiguous. V lost 3 bases and J lost 0, with 6 bases in between. This CDR3 comprises 13 residues. The germline V gene encodes CDR1 GTSNPN and CDR2 SVGIG (reference sequence). The CDR3 nucleotides are TGTGCCTGGAGCAGGAGTAGCAATCAGCCCCAGCATTTT. Its translation: CAWSRSSNQPQHF. Full variable domain (missing parts from reference TRBV30 and TRBJ1-5): SQTIHQWPATLVQPVGSPLSLECTVEGTSNPNLYWYRQAAGRGLQLLFYSVGIGQISSEVPQNLSASRPQDRQFILSSKKLLLSDSGFYLCAWSRSSNQPQHFGDGTRLSIL.